The 16 T cell receptor beta chains below all came from one sample that was sequenced in a study of T cell clonotyping in hematopoietic cell transplantation (dated by TCRdb to the early 2020s). In light of the paper, this sample's time point label describes: 180 days after allo-HCT. The method behind the library was the immunoSEQ multiplex PCR assay. Entries here come from immuneACCESS through TCRdb and include only in-frame sequences with V and J called. Some clones fail to appear in such tables; in the studies checked, an unresolved V gene covers under half of the shortfall, and the cause of the remainder is unknown. The sample records approximately 6,400 clones, around 82% of which are singletons. Jointly, the top ten make up about two fifths of the sample. The material sequenced was peripheral blood mononuclear cells, taken 180 days after allogeneic stem cell transplant. These receptor sequences come from a male patient aged 70 to 80 who had an allogeneic stem cell transplant from an unrelated donor, so T cells may come from the graft donor. Some clones in this sample may be carry-over from other donors' samples.

The chain joins TRBV6-1 to TRBJ1-4, with D perhaps TRBD1 (5 bases). This CDR3 comprises 13 residues. The V gene lost 6 bases and the J gene lost 7 bases, with 12 bases spanning the gap. Germline V gives CDR1 MNHNS, CDR2 SASEGT. The CDR3 region has the DNA TGTGCCAGCAGGCCGGGACCTGGTGAAAAACTGTTTTTT. Translated: CASRPGPGEKLFF.

The rearrangement joins TRBV4-2 to TRBJ2-3, with D possibly being TRBD1 or TRBD2 (5 bases each). From germline, CDR1 is LGHNA and CDR2 YNFKEQ. The CDR3 runs to 17 residues. V was pared by 4 bases and J by 4 bases, with 21 bases between. The CDR3: CASSPTIGLVGADTQYF. Written as DNA, the CDR3 is TGTGCCAGCAGCCCAACTATCGGACTGGTGGGGGCAGATACGCAGTATTTT.

V gene TRBV15 combines with J gene TRBJ1-1; D uncertain. Trimming shortened V by 3 bases and J by 1 base, and 9 bases separated the two germline ends. The CDR3 is 14 amino acids. CDR1 and CDR2 (germline): LNHNV, YYDKDF (reference sequence). The CDR3 region has the DNA TGTGCCACCAGCAGCACACCGGGGAACACTGAAGCTTTCTTT. It encodes CATSSTPGNTEAFF.

V and J are TRBV5-8 and TRBJ2-7; 9 nucleotides align to TRBD1. Germline CDR1 and CDR2: SGHTS and YDEGEE. The CDR3 runs 17 residues. J was trimmed by 0 bases and V by 7 bases; bases with no gene match: 14. CDR3 nucleotide sequence: TGTGCCAGCTGTAGGGTGTCGGGGACAGGGATCTCCTACGAGCAGTACTTC. Translated, it gives CASCRVSGTGISYEQYF.

J is TRBJ2-3 and V is TRBV6-6; no clear D gene. Germline CDR1 is MNHNY and CDR2 is SVGAGI (reference sequence). The CDR3 spans 14 residues. V was shortened by 7 bases and J by 3 bases, with 14 bases between the two germline ends. The chain's CDR3 is CASNYLLGTDTQYF. CDR3 DNA: TGTGCCAGCAACTACCTTCTCGGAACAGATACGCAGTATTTT.

The chain employs TRBV4-2 and TRBJ2-7; D is possibly TRBD1 or TRBD2 (6 bases each). There are 16 residues in the CDR3. Germline CDR1 reads LGHNA; CDR2 reads YNFKEQ. With 0 bases removed from V and 2 bases from J, the gap between germline ends came to 14 bases. The CDR3 loop is CASSQDLSGDTYEQYF. The DNA for the CDR3 is TGTGCCAGCAGCCAAGACCTTTCGGGGGACACCTACGAGCAGTACTTC.

This sequence joins TRBV30 and TRBJ2-7, with D uncertain. The length of the CDR3 is 12 residues. Germline V gene sequence: CDR1 GTSNPN, CDR2 SVGIG (reference sequence). Trimming left V 3 bases short and J 3 bases short, with 9 bases between. The CDR3 DNA reads TGTGCCTGGAGGAAGAACAGCTACGAGCAGTACTTC. It is translated as CAWRKNSYEQYF.

This chain uses TRBV11-2 with TRBJ1-3; TRBD1 is a possible D gene (5 bases). This CDR3 has 15 amino acids. V was shortened by 0 bases and J by 1 base, with 7 bases between the two germline ends. CDR1 is SGHAT and CDR2 is FQNNGV in the germline V gene. This CDR3 is CASSLDGGSGNTIYF. CDR3 bases: TGTGCCAGCAGCTTAGATGGGGGGTCTGGAAACACCATATATTTT.

The rearrangement joins TRBV19 to TRBJ2-2; TRBD2 matches 7 bases. The germline V gene has CDR1 LNHDA and CDR2 SQIVND (reference sequence). CDR3 length: 12 amino acids. Losses at the gene ends were 5 bases for V and 9 bases for J; bases not matched to a gene: 3. The CDR3 is CASSRDYRELFF. CDR3 bases: TGTGCCAGTAGTCGGGACTATCGGGAGCTGTTTTTT.

In its sample, this clone was seen once. J is TRBJ2-7 and V is TRBV19, with 8 bases that match TRBD2. V dropped 5 bases and J dropped 0; count of bases not matched to a gene: 6. The CDR3 is 15 residues long. The germline gives CDR1 LNHDA, CDR2 SQIVND (reference sequence). The CDR3 sequence is CASSVRGTSSYEQYF. The CDR3 DNA reads as TGTGCCAGTAGTGTTCGCGGGACTAGCTCCTACGAGCAGTACTTC.

V gene TRBV5-4 combines with J gene TRBJ2-3, with 8 bases fitting TRBD2. Germline assignment: CDR1 SGHNT and CDR2 YYREEE (reference sequence). CDR3 length: 16 amino acids. V was pared by 2 bases and J by 1 base, with 6 bases of the junction left unmatched. The CDR3 is CASSFLLAGGTDTQYF. CDR3 sequence (DNA): TGTGCCAGCAGCTTTTTGCTAGCGGGTGGCACAGATACGCAGTATTTT.

J is TRBJ2-2 and V is TRBV19; 9 nucleotides align to TRBD1. This CDR3 is built from 14 residues. Germline V gene data show CDR1 as LNHDA and CDR2 as SQIVND (reference sequence). J gave up 3 bases and V 9 bases, and 5 bases lay outside the gene matches. For the CDR3, the DNA is TGTGCCAGCCGGGACAGGGAATACACCGGGGAGCTGTTTTTT. Protein sequence: CASRDREYTGELFF.

There are a few counts of this clone. The V and J genes are TRBV14 and TRBJ1-1; D gene ambiguous. CDR1 and CDR2 from the germline V gene are SGHDN and FVKESK. The CDR3 is 13 amino acids. Trimming stripped 4 bases from V and 0 bases from J, with 6 bases between. The DNA of the CDR3 is TGTGCCAGCAGCCGCGTTATGAACACTGAAGCTTTCTTT. This gives the protein CASSRVMNTEAFF.

The V and J genes are TRBV5-6 and TRBJ1-3; 7 bases fit TRBD1. Germline V lookup: CDR1 SGHDT, CDR2 YYEEEE. The CDR3 totals 13 residues. V trimming: 7 bases; J trimming: 4 bases; junction bases outside the gene matches: 5. The chain's CDR3 is CASRRQGGNTIYF. Here the CDR3 DNA reads TGTGCCAGCCGGAGACAGGGAGGAAACACCATATATTTT.

This chain joins TRBV19 and TRBJ2-2; D is perhaps TRBD1 or TRBD2 (5 bases each). The CDR3 extends over 15 amino acids. CDR1 LNHDA and CDR2 SQIVND come from the germline V gene (reference sequence). V lost 7 bases to trimming and J lost 0 bases, with 12 bases between them. The CDR3 DNA sequence: TGTGCCAGTACTTCGCGAGGGGCGAACACCGGGGAGCTGTTTTTT. Translating gives CASTSRGANTGELFF.

The V gene is TRBV6-6, the J gene TRBJ1-5, with 7 bases lining up with TRBD1. Germline assignment: CDR1 MNHNY and CDR2 SVGAGI (reference sequence). The CDR3 length is 14 residues. V trimming: 8 bases; J trimming: 4 bases; junction bases outside the gene matches: 8. This CDR3 is CASLPYRGNQPQHF. CDR3 DNA sequence: TGTGCCAGCCTCCCCTACAGGGGTAATCAGCCCCAGCATTTT.